Listed below are T cell receptor beta chains from one sample, sequenced in a study of molecular identifiers for immune sequencing clone quantification. TCRdb called the PCR reads again in MiXCR, with one record for every CDR3 protein. The sample shows some 41,000 distinct CDR3 sequences, about 24% of them seen only once. The material sequenced was naive CD8+ T cells from blood, with Jurkat cell RNA spiked in. The receptors shown here come from a human donor in good health. Some libraries in this study had Jurkat cell RNA spiked in. The CDR3 runs from the conserved cysteine through the conserved F or W. D genes are given only for firm matches. Size is omitted from some rows. Given values are once, few, many or a class for expanded clones.

D gene: TRBD2; clone size: many; J gene: TRBJ2-3; V gene: TRBV19; CDR3 protein: CASTPSGSSTDTQYF; CDR3 DNA: TGTGCCAGTACGCCTAGCGGGAGTAGCACAGATACGCAGTATTTT
D gene: .; clone size: many; J gene: TRBJ1-2; V gene: TRBV7-9; CDR3 protein: CASSLQEPSTGYTF; CDR3 DNA: TGTGCCAGCAGCTTACAGGAACCCTCCACCGGCTACACCTTC
D gene: .; clone size: .; J gene: TRBJ1-2; V gene: TRBV4-1; CDR3 protein: CARSQDPGSYGNTF; CDR3 DNA: TGCGCCCGCAGCCAAGATCCGGGTTCCTATGGCAACACCTTC
D gene: TRBD2; clone size: few; J gene: TRBJ2-1; V gene: TRBV15; CDR3 protein: CATSTPTSGISYNEQFF; CDR3 DNA: TGTGCCACCAGCACACCGACTAGCGGGATCTCCTACAATGAGCAGTTCTTC
D gene: .; clone size: many; J gene: TRBJ2-3; V gene: TRBV29-1; CDR3 protein: CSVVVGPTDTQYF; CDR3 DNA: TGCAGCGTTGTGGTGGGTCCAACAGATACGCAGTATTTT
D gene: .; clone size: .; J gene: TRBJ2-7; V gene: TRBV5-6; CDR3 protein: CASSLPRDKSSYKQYF; CDR3 DNA: TGTGCCAGCAGCTTGCCCCGGGACAAAAGCTCCTACAAGCAATACTTC
D gene: TRBD2; clone size: many; J gene: TRBJ2-5; V gene: TRBV20-1; CDR3 protein: CSAGPGGQETQYF; CDR3 DNA: TGCAGTGCTGGGCCGGGGGGCCAAGAGACCCAGTACTTC
D gene: TRBD2; clone size: many; J gene: TRBJ2-3; V gene: TRBV7-9; CDR3 protein: CASSSIATSGGTDTQYF; CDR3 DNA: TGTGCCAGCAGCTCCATTGCGACTAGCGGGGGCACAGATACGCAGTATTTT
D gene: TRBD1; clone size: many; J gene: TRBJ2-3; V gene: TRBV4-1; CDR3 protein: CASSQEGQGNRDTQYF; CDR3 DNA: TGCGCCAGCAGCCAAGAAGGACAGGGAAATCGAGATACGCAGTATTTT
D gene: .; clone size: few; J gene: TRBJ2-5; V gene: TRBV4-3; CDR3 protein: CASSPGMQGKQETQYF; CDR3 DNA: TGCGCCAGCAGCCCAGGGATGCAGGGCAAACAAGAGACCCAGTACTTC
D gene: .; clone size: .; J gene: TRBJ2-7; V gene: TRBV4-3; CDR3 protein: CASSQGRGGRGYEQYF; CDR3 DNA: TGCGCCAGCAGCCAGGGCAGGGGGGGCCGAGGTTACGAGCAGTACTTC
D gene: .; clone size: many; J gene: TRBJ2-7; V gene: TRBV10-2; CDR3 protein: CASSSGDRTEQYF; CDR3 DNA: TGCGCCAGCAGTTCCGGGGACCGGACCGAGCAGTACTTC
D gene: TRBD2; clone size: many; J gene: TRBJ2-5; V gene: TRBV4-1; CDR3 protein: CASSQEAQRGRNQETQYF; CDR3 DNA: TGCGCCAGCAGCCAAGAGGCCCAGCGGGGGAGAAACCAAGAGACCCAGTACTTC
D gene: TRBD2; clone size: many; J gene: TRBJ2-7; V gene: TRBV4-3; CDR3 protein: CASSPGLAGEYEQYF; CDR3 DNA: TGCGCCAGCAGCCCTGGGCTAGCGGGAGAATACGAGCAGTACTTC
D gene: .; clone size: .; J gene: TRBJ2-3; V gene: TRBV5-1; CDR3 protein: CASSPPGYITDTQYF; CDR3 DNA: TGCGCCAGCAGCCCACCGGGATATATCACAGATACGCAGTATTTT
D gene: .; clone size: .; J gene: TRBJ2-2; V gene: TRBV4-3; CDR3 protein: CASSQEEKRVNTGVPFF; CDR3 DNA: TGCGCCAGCAGCCAAGAAGAGAAGCGGGTGAACACCGGGGTGCCGTTTTTT
D gene: .; clone size: many; J gene: TRBJ2-1; V gene: TRBV9; CDR3 protein: CASSTTYNEQFF; CDR3 DNA: TGTGCCAGCAGCACAACCTACAATGAGCAGTTCTTC
D gene: .; clone size: many; J gene: TRBJ1-1; V gene: TRBV11-2; CDR3 protein: CASSFVGMGTEAFF; CDR3 DNA: TGTGCCAGCAGCTTCGTGGGGATGGGCACTGAAGCTTTCTTT
D gene: .; clone size: .; J gene: TRBJ1-1; V gene: TRBV29-1; CDR3 protein: CSVEINTEAFF; CDR3 DNA: TGCAGCGTTGAGATAAACACTGAAGCTTTCTTT
D gene: TRBD2; clone size: many; J gene: TRBJ2-3; V gene: TRBV5-6; CDR3 protein: CASSLAPGLVGDTQYF; CDR3 DNA: TGTGCCAGCAGCTTGGCGCCGGGACTAGTCGGTGATACGCAGTATTTT
D gene: .; clone size: .; J gene: TRBJ2-7; V gene: TRBV11-2; CDR3 protein: CASTLVRSKQYF; CDR3 DNA: TGTGCCAGCACCTTAGTCAGGAGCAAGCAGTACTTC
D gene: TRBD2; clone size: many; J gene: TRBJ2-7; V gene: TRBV5-4; CDR3 protein: CASSSTGTSGLLGYEQYF; CDR3 DNA: TGTGCCAGCAGCTCCACCGGGACTAGCGGGCTGTTGGGCTACGAGCAGTACTTC
D gene: TRBD1; clone size: many; J gene: TRBJ1-1; V gene: TRBV13; CDR3 protein: CASSSSDRGRTEAFF; CDR3 DNA: TGTGCCAGCAGCTCATCAGACAGGGGTAGGACTGAAGCTTTCTTT
D gene: TRBD1; clone size: many; J gene: TRBJ2-3; V gene: TRBV6-2/TRBV6-3; CDR3 protein: CASTQGVIVPDTQYF; CDR3 DNA: TGTGCCAGCACCCAGGGGGTCATAGTCCCAGATACGCAGTATTTT
D gene: .; clone size: many; J gene: TRBJ2-3; V gene: TRBV19; CDR3 protein: CASSSGGTDTQYF; CDR3 DNA: TGTGCCAGTAGTAGCGGAGGCACAGATACGCAGTATTTT
D gene: .; clone size: few; J gene: TRBJ2-7; V gene: TRBV7-6; CDR3 protein: CASSLAHGVYEQYF; CDR3 DNA: TGTGCCAGCAGCTTAGCGCATGGAGTGTACGAGCAGTACTTC
D gene: TRBD1; clone size: .; J gene: TRBJ2-7; V gene: TRBV4-3; CDR3 protein: CASSQDRAGQGVYEQYF; CDR3 DNA: TGCGCCAGCAGCCAAGATCGCGCTGGACAGGGGGTCTACGAGCAGTACTTC
D gene: .; clone size: few; J gene: TRBJ2-2; V gene: TRBV27; CDR3 protein: CASGFGTGELFF; CDR3 DNA: TGTGCCAGCGGTTTTGGGACCGGGGAGCTGTTTTTT
D gene: .; clone size: many; J gene: TRBJ2-6; V gene: TRBV5-4; CDR3 protein: CASSPGVVVSGANVLTF; CDR3 DNA: TGTGCCAGCAGCCCCGGGGTGGTAGTCTCTGGGGCCAACGTCCTGACTTTC
D gene: TRBD1; clone size: .; J gene: TRBJ2-3; V gene: TRBV3-1; CDR3 protein: CASSQVGQRTDTQYF; CDR3 DNA: TGTGCCAGCAGCCAAGTGGGACAGAGGACAGATACGCAGTATTTT
D gene: TRBD1; clone size: many; J gene: TRBJ2-3; V gene: TRBV9; CDR3 protein: CASSLGQGWTDTQYF; CDR3 DNA: TGTGCCAGCAGCCTGGGACAGGGCTGGACAGATACGCAGTATTTT
D gene: .; clone size: few; J gene: TRBJ2-1; V gene: TRBV19; CDR3 protein: CASSQGGNEQFF; CDR3 DNA: TGTGCCAGTAGTCAGGGGGGGAATGAGCAGTTCTTC
D gene: TRBD2; clone size: .; J gene: TRBJ2-7; V gene: TRBV20-1; CDR3 protein: CSARPLLSGSGYGQYF; CDR3 DNA: TGCAGTGCCCGACCCCTCCTGAGCGGGAGTGGCTACGGGCAGTACTTC
D gene: TRBD2; clone size: many; J gene: TRBJ2-2; V gene: TRBV5-6; CDR3 protein: CASSSGLAGRAGELFF; CDR3 DNA: TGTGCCAGCAGTTCAGGACTAGCGGGCCGAGCCGGGGAGCTGTTTTTT
D gene: TRBD1; clone size: many; J gene: TRBJ1-1; V gene: TRBV27; CDR3 protein: CASNPWGTGEGEAFF; CDR3 DNA: TGTGCCAGCAACCCGTGGGGGACAGGGGAAGGTGAAGCTTTCTTT
D gene: .; clone size: .; J gene: TRBJ2-3; V gene: TRBV7-9; CDR3 protein: CASNLGGANTNTQYF; CDR3 DNA: TGTGCCAGCAACCTTGGGGGGGCTAACACAAATACGCAGTATTTT
D gene: TRBD1; clone size: many; J gene: TRBJ1-1; V gene: TRBV5-1; CDR3 protein: CASSLAEDRVTPNTEAFF; CDR3 DNA: TGCGCCAGCAGCTTGGCCGAGGACAGGGTAACGCCGAACACTGAAGCTTTCTTT
D gene: TRBD1; clone size: many; J gene: TRBJ1-1; V gene: TRBV7-9; CDR3 protein: CASSPGQGFDTEAFF; CDR3 DNA: TGTGCCAGCAGCCCGGGACAGGGATTTGACACTGAAGCTTTCTTT
D gene: .; clone size: .; J gene: TRBJ2-1; V gene: TRBV20-1; CDR3 protein: CSARGRSASGTSTYNEQFF; CDR3 DNA: TGCAGTGCTAGAGGCCGTAGCGCTTCCGGGACATCTACCTACAATGAGCAGTTCTTC
D gene: .; clone size: .; J gene: TRBJ2-7; V gene: TRBV29-1; CDR3 protein: CSVTGGAYEQYF; CDR3 DNA: TGCAGCGTAACAGGGGGGGCGTACGAGCAGTACTTC
D gene: TRBD1; clone size: many; J gene: TRBJ2-5; V gene: TRBV27; CDR3 protein: CATKRRDRGYQETQYF; CDR3 DNA: TGTGCCACCAAAAGACGGGACAGGGGCTACCAAGAGACCCAGTACTTC
D gene: .; clone size: many; J gene: TRBJ2-5; V gene: TRBV6-5; CDR3 protein: CASSILRAGQETQYF; CDR3 DNA: TGTGCCAGCAGTATTTTGAGGGCGGGGCAAGAGACCCAGTACTTC
D gene: TRBD2; clone size: many; J gene: TRBJ2-3; V gene: TRBV28; CDR3 protein: CASSYRSLGTSSTDTQYF; CDR3 DNA: TGTGCCAGCAGTTATAGGAGCCTCGGGACTAGCAGCACAGATACGCAGTATTTT
D gene: .; clone size: many; J gene: TRBJ2-1; V gene: TRBV6-5; CDR3 protein: CASSYSPGYNEQFF; CDR3 DNA: TGTGCCAGCAGTTACTCGCCTGGGTACAATGAGCAGTTCTTC
D gene: TRBD2; clone size: .; J gene: TRBJ2-1; V gene: TRBV19; CDR3 protein: CASSILAGGEQFF; CDR3 DNA: TGTGCCAGTAGTATTCTAGCGGGGGGTGAGCAGTTCTTC
D gene: .; clone size: many; J gene: TRBJ2-7; V gene: TRBV7-2; CDR3 protein: CASSLVAQDHEQYF; CDR3 DNA: TGTGCCAGCAGCTTAGTTGCCCAGGATCACGAGCAGTACTTC
D gene: .; clone size: medium-sized; J gene: TRBJ2-3; V gene: TRBV29-1; CDR3 protein: CSVEEPGPDTQYF; CDR3 DNA: TGCAGCGTTGAGGAGCCAGGGCCTGATACGCAGTATTTT
D gene: TRBD2; clone size: many; J gene: TRBJ2-2; V gene: TRBV29-1; CDR3 protein: CSVEGLAGSNTGELFF; CDR3 DNA: TGCAGCGTTGAAGGACTAGCGGGGTCGAACACCGGGGAGCTGTTTTTT